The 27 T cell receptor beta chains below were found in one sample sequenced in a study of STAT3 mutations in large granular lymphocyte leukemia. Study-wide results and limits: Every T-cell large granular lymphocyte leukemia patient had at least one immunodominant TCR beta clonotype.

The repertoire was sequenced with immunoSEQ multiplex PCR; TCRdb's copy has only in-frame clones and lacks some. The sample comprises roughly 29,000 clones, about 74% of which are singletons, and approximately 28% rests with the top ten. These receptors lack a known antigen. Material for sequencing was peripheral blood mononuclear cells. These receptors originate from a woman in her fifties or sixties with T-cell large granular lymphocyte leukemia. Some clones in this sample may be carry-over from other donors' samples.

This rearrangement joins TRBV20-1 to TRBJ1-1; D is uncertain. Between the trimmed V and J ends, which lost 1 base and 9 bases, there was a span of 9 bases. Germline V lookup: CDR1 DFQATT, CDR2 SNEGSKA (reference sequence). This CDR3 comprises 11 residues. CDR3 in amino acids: CSARGKPKAFF. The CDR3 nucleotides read TGCAGTGCTAGAGGGAAGCCTAAAGCTTTCTTT.

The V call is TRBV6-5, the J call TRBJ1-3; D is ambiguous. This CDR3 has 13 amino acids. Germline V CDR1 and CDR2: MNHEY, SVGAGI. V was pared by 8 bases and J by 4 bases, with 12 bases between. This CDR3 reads CASRRGLGNTIYF. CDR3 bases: TGTGCCAGCCGCCGGGGTTTGGGAAACACCATATATTTT.

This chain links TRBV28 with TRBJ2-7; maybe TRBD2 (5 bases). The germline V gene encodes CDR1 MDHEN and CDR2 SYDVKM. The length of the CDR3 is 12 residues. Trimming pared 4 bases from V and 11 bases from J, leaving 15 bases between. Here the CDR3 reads CASSSRDPKEYF. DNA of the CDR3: TGTGCCAGCAGTTCCCGGGATCCGAAGGAGTACTTC.

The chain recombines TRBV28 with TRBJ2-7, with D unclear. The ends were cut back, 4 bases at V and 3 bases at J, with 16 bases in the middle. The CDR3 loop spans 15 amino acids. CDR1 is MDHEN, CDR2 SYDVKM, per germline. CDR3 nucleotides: TGTGCCAGCAGTTCTAAACCTCGACTTGGCTACGAGCAGTACTTC. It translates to CASSSKPRLGYEQYF.

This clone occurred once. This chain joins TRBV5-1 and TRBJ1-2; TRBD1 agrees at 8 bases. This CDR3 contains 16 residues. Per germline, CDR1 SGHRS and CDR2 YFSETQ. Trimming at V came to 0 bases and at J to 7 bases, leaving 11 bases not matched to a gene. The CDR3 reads CASSLGPGQGASGYTF. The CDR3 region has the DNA TGCGCCAGCAGCTTGGGACCGGGCCAGGGGGCTAGTGGCTACACCTTC.

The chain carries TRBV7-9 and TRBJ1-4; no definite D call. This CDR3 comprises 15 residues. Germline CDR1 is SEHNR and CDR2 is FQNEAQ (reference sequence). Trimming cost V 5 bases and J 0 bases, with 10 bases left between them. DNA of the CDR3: TGTGCCAGCAGCCATTACAGAGCAACTAATGAAAAACTGTTTTTT. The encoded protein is CASSHYRATNEKLFF.

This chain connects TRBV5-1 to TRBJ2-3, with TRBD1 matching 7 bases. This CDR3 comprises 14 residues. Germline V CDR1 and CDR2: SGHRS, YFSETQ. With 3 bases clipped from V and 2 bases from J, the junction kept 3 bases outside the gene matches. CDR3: CASSSGTVTDTQYF. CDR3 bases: TGCGCCAGCAGCTCCGGGACAGTCACAGATACGCAGTATTTT.

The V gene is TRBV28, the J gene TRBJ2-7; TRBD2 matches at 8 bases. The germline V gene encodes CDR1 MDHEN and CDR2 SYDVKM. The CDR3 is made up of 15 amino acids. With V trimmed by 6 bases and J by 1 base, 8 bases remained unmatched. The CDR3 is CASSSPSGGSYEQYF. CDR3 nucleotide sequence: TGTGCCAGCAGCTCCCCCAGCGGGGGATCCTACGAGCAGTACTTC.

Written as DNA, the CDR3 is TGTGCCACCAGCAGAGATCTTGCATATTCAGATACGCAGTATTTT. Translation gives CATSRDLAYSDTQYF. The rearrangement joins TRBV15 to TRBJ2-3; D is ambiguous. CDR1 and CDR2 from the germline V gene are LNHNV and YYDKDF (reference sequence). V lost 0 bases and J 4 bases, leaving 11 bases between the germline ends. This CDR3 has 15 amino acids. The complete variable domain, with remaining parts taken from reference TRBV15 and TRBJ2-3, reads DAMVIQNPRYQVTQFGKPVTLSCSQTLNHNVMYWYQQKSSQAPKLLFHYYDKDFNNEADTPDNFQSRRPNTSFCFLDIRSPGLGDTAMYLCATSRDLAYSDTQYFGPGTRLTVL.

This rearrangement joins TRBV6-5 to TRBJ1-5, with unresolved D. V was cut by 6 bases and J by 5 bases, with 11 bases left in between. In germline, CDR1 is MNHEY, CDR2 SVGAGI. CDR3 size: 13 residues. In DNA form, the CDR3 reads TGTGCCAGCAGCCCGGGAGGGTATCAGCCCCAGCATTTT. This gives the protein CASSPGGYQPQHF.

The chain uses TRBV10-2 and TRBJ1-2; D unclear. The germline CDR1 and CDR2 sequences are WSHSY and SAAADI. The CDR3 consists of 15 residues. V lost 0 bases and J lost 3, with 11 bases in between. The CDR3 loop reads CASSESNAVYYGYTF. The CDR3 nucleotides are TGCGCCAGCAGTGAGTCGAACGCCGTGTACTATGGCTACACCTTC.

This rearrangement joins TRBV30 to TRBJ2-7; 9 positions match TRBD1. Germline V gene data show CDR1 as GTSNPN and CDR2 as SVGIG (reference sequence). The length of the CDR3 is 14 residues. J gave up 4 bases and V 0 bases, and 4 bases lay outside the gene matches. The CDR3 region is CAWSVRDRVYEQYF. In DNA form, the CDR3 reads TGTGCCTGGAGTGTAAGGGACAGGGTATACGAGCAGTACTTC.

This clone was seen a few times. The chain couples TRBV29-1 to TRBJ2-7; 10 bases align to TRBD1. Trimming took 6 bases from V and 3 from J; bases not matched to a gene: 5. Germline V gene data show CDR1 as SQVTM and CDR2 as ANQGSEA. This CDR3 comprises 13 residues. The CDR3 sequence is CSVVTGGHYEQYF. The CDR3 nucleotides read TGCAGCGTGGTGACAGGGGGCCACTACGAGCAGTACTTC.

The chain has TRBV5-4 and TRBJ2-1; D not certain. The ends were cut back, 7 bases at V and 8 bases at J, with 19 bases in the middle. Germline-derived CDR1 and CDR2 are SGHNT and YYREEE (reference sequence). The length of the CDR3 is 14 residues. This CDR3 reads CASRFRPLTDEQFF. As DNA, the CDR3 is TGTGCCAGCCGATTCAGACCTCTTACGGATGAGCAGTTCTTC.

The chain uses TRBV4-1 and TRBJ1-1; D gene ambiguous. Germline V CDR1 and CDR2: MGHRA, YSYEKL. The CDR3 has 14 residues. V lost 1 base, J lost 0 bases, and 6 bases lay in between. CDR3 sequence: CASSQGSLNTEAFF. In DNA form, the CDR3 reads TGCGCCAGCAGCCAAGGTAGCCTGAACACTGAAGCTTTCTTT.

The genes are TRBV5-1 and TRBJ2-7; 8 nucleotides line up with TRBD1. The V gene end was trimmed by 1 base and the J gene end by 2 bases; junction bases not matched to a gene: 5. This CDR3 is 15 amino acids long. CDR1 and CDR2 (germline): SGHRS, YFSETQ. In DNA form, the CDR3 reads TGCGCCAGCAGCTTGCGAGGACAGGGTGCCTACGAGCAGTACTTC. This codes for CASSLRGQGAYEQYF.

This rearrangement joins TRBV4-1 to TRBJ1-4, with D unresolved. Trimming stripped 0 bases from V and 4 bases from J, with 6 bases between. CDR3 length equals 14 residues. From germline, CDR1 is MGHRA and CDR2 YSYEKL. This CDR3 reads CASSQDRFNEKLFF. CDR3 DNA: TGCGCCAGCAGCCAAGACAGGTTTAATGAAAAACTGTTTTTT.

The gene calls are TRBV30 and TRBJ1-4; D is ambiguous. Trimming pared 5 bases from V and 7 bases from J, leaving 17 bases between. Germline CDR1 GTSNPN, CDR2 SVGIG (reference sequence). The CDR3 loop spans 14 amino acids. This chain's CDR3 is CAWERTGAGEKLFF. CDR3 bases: TGTGCCTGGGAACGAACGGGCGCGGGTGAAAAACTGTTTTTT.

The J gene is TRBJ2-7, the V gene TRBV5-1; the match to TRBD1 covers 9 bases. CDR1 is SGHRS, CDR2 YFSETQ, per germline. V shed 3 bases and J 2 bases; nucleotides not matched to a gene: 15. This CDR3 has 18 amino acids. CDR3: CASSSRSTGQGLPYEQYF. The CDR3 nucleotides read TGCGCCAGCAGCTCGAGATCGACAGGACAGGGGCTCCCCTACGAGCAGTACTTC.

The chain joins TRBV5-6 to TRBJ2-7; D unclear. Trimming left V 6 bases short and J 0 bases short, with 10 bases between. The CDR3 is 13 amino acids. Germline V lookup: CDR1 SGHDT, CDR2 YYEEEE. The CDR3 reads CASIDLSSYEQYF. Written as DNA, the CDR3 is TGTGCCAGCATCGACCTGAGCTCCTACGAGCAGTACTTC. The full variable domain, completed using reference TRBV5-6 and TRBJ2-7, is DAGVTQSPTHLIKTRGQQVTLRCSPKSGHDTVSWYQQALGQGPQFIFQYYEEEERQRGNFPDRFSGHQFPNYSSELNVNALLLGDSALYLCASIDLSSYEQYFGPGTRLTVT.

The CDR3 DNA is TGCGCCAGCAGCTTGGGTGGACTAGCGGGAGCAGTCAGCACAGATACGCAGTATTTT. Its translation is CASSLGGLAGAVSTDTQYF. The chain employs TRBV5-1 and TRBJ2-3; 13 nucleotides agree with TRBD2. V was pared by 0 bases and J by 0 bases, with 7 bases of the junction left unmatched. CDR1 SGHRS and CDR2 YFSETQ come from the germline V gene. The CDR3 totals 19 residues.

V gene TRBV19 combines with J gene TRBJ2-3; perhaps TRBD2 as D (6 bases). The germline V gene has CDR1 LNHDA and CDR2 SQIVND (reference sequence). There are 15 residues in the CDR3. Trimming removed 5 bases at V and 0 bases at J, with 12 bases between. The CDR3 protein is CASSEVAVSTDTQYF. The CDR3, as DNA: TGTGCCAGTAGTGAAGTAGCGGTGAGCACAGATACGCAGTATTTT.

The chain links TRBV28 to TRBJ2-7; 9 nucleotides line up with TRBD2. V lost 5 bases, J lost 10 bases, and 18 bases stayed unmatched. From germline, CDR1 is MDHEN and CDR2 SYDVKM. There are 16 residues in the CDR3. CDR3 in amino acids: CASSARPGTSPVSQYF. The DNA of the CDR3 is TGTGCCAGCAGTGCCCGACCTGGGACTAGCCCAGTTTCACAGTACTTC.

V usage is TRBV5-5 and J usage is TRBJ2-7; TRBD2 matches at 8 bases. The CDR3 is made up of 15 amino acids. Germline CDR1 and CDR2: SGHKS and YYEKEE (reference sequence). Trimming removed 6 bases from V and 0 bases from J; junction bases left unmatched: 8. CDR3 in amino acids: CASTPLGGGSYEQYF. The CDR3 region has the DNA TGTGCCAGCACCCCCCTCGGGGGGGGCTCCTACGAGCAGTACTTC.

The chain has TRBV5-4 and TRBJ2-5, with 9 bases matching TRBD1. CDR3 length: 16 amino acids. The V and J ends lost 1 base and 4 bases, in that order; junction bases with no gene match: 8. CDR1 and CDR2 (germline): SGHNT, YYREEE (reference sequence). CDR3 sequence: CASSLSGTGWGETQYF. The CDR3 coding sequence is TGTGCCAGCAGCTTGTCCGGGACAGGGTGGGGAGAGACCCAGTACTTC.

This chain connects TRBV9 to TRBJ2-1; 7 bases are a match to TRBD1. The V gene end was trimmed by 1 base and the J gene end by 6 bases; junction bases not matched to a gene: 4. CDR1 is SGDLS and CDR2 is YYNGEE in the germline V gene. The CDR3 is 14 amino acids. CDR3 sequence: CASSVSPGGNEQFF. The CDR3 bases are TGTGCCAGCAGCGTAAGTCCAGGGGGCAATGAGCAGTTCTTC.

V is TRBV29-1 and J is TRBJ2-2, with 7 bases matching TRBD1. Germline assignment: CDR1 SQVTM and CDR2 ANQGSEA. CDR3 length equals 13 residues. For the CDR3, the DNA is TGCACTTTTAGTAGGGGGCAGGGCGGGGAGCTGTTTTTT. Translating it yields CTFSRGQGGELFF.